These 27 T cell receptor beta chains share one sample of origin, sequenced in a study of T cells after yellow fever vaccination. MiXCR, applied by TCRdb to the 5' RACE reads, yields one record per CDR3 protein. The table has approximately 300,000 distinct CDR3 sequences, about 10% seen once. The sample was CD4+ T cells sorted from PBMCs, taken 45 days after the yellow fever booster vaccination. These receptors were taken from a man younger than 30 who received the YFV17D yellow fever vaccine.

This clonotype appeared a few times. The chain is built from TRBV18 and TRBJ1-1; D may be TRBD1 (5 bases). This CDR3 is 18 amino acids long. In germline, CDR1 is KGHSH, CDR2 LQKENI. Trimming removed 2 bases from V and 4 bases from J, with 23 bases in between. The CDR3 sequence: CASSPRRQGVEEGTEAFF. Here the CDR3 DNA reads TGTGCCAGCTCACCAAGGCGGCAGGGAGTCGAAGAGGGCACTGAAGCTTTCTTT.

The chain has TRBV6-6 and TRBJ1-2; 9 bases are a match to TRBD1. This CDR3 spans 15 amino acids. Unmatched junction bases numbered 9, after V lost 2 bases and J lost 8 bases. The germline V gene encodes CDR1 MNHNY and CDR2 SVGAGI (reference sequence). DNA of the CDR3: TGTGCCAGCAGTTACCCCGAACAGGGGGCGTGGGGCTACACCTTC. Translation gives CASSYPEQGAWGYTF.

This rearrangement joins TRBV7-2 to TRBJ2-1; 9 bases line up with TRBD1. V gave up 8 bases and J gave up 1 base; unmatched junction bases: 9. The CDR3 spans 16 residues. Germline V CDR1 and CDR2: SGHTA, FQGNSA. The DNA of the CDR3 is TGTGCCAGCTTACCTGGGGGGACAGGGTCCTACAATGAGCAGTTCTTC. Encoded protein: CASLPGGTGSYNEQFF. The full variable domain, rest sourced from reference TRBV7-2 and TRBJ2-1, is GAGVSQSPSNKVTEKGKDVELRCDPISGHTALYWYRQSLGQGLEFLIYFQGNSAPDKSGLPSDRFSAERTGGSVSTLTIQRTQQEDSAVYLCASLPGGTGSYNEQFFGPGTRLTVL.

The chain links TRBV5-1 to TRBJ2-3, with 7 bases identical to TRBD2. The CDR3 length is 15 residues. The V segment lost 0 bases and the J segment 2 bases; nucleotides outside the gene matches: 3. CDR1 SGHRS and CDR2 YFSETQ come from the germline V gene. The CDR3 nucleotides read TGCGCCAGCAGCTTGGGGCTAGCGGACACAGATACGCAGTATTTT. Residues: CASSLGLADTDTQYF.

There are a few counts of this clonotype. The chain links TRBV6-6 to TRBJ1-5, with D hard to call. CDR1 and CDR2 (germline): MNHNY, SVGAGI (reference sequence). Deletions cut 2 bases from V and 5 bases from J, with 10 bases between. The CDR3 has 14 residues. The CDR3 loop reads CASSYPGEDQPQHF. The CDR3 region has the DNA TGTGCCAGCAGTTACCCAGGAGAGGATCAGCCCCAGCATTTT.

This clonotype was counted between two and nine times. The chain joins TRBV7-8 to TRBJ1-6; 9 nucleotides agree with TRBD1. V was pared by 0 bases and J by 8 bases, with 5 bases of the junction left unmatched. CDR3 length: 16 residues. The germline V gene has CDR1 SGHVS and CDR2 FQNEAQ. The CDR3 loop reads CASSLAGTGRYSPLHF. The CDR3 nucleotides read TGTGCCAGCAGCTTAGCGGGGACAGGGAGGTATTCACCCCTCCACTTT.

This clonotype has at least ten counts. The J gene is TRBJ1-2, the V gene TRBV4-1; TRBD1 is a possible D gene (5 bases). This CDR3 spans 16 amino acids. Germline V gene lookup returns CDR1 MGHRA and CDR2 YSYEKL. Trimming took off 2 bases at V and 7 bases at J, with 20 bases between the two ends. CDR3: CASSQLATDVGGGYTF. Written as DNA, the CDR3 is TGCGCCAGCAGCCAACTAGCGACGGACGTCGGGGGTGGCTACACCTTC.

A few counts support this clonotype. The rearrangement joins TRBV6-5 to TRBJ1-6; a possible D gene is TRBD1 (5 bases). The germline V and J ends were trimmed by 6 bases and 1 base, with 13 bases remaining between them. CDR3 size: 16 residues. Germline CDR1 and CDR2: MNHEY and SVGAGI. CDR3 protein: CASRLGTGSYNSPLHF. The CDR3 DNA sequence: TGTGCCAGCAGGCTGGGGACGGGGTCCTATAATTCACCCCTCCACTTT.

V and J are TRBV15 and TRBJ2-4; D is unclear. CDR1 is LNHNV and CDR2 is YYDKDF in the germline V gene (reference sequence). V was pared by 6 bases and J by 9 bases, with 15 bases between. The CDR3 sequence is 13 residues long. The CDR3 loop reads CATRPEAQTIQYF. In DNA form, the CDR3 reads TGTGCCACCAGGCCGGAAGCCCAAACCATTCAGTACTTC.

The chain joins TRBV5-4 to TRBJ1-1; no firm D call. This CDR3 contains 15 residues. Trimming left V 1 base short and J 3 bases short, with 13 bases between. The germline V gene has CDR1 SGHNT and CDR2 YYREEE (reference sequence). CDR3 in DNA: TGTGCCAGCAGCTTGACAGCTACTATAGACACTGAAGCTTTCTTT. Amino acids: CASSLTATIDTEAFF. Supplemented by reference TRBV5-4 and TRBJ1-1, the full variable domain reads ETGVTQSPTHLIKTRGQQVTLRCSSQSGHNTVSWYQQALGQGPQFIFQYYREEENGRGNFPPRFSGLQFPNYSSELNVNALELDDSALYLCASSLTATIDTEAFFGQGTRLTVV.

The chain joins TRBV7-2 to TRBJ1-4; D not resolved. The CDR3 has 13 residues. The V and J ends lost 0 bases and 8 bases respectively, with 7 bases between them. Germline V gene data show CDR1 as SGHTA and CDR2 as FQGNSA. CDR3 in amino acids: CASSLAPTEKLFF. The CDR3 DNA is TGTGCCAGCAGCTTAGCCCCGACGGAAAAACTGTTTTTT.

This clonotype was seen a handful of times. The chain joins TRBV24-1 to TRBJ2-4, with D perhaps being TRBD1 or TRBD2 (5 bases each). Between the trimmed V and J ends, which lost 4 bases and 15 bases, there was a span of 15 bases. This CDR3 has 12 residues. CDR1 and CDR2 (germline): KGHDR, SFDVKD. The CDR3 region is CATSDGTGGWYF. The CDR3 DNA sequence: TGTGCCACCAGTGACGGGACCGGTGGATGGTACTTC.

The CDR3 region is CASSPTGNGSPLHF. In DNA form, the CDR3 reads TGTGCCAGCAGCCCGACAGGGAACGGTTCACCCCTCCACTTT. This chain uses TRBV12-3 or TRBV12-4 with TRBJ1-6; 7 bases are shared with TRBD1. After removal of 6 bases from V and 9 bases from J, the junction contained 8 bases not matched to a gene. This CDR3 is 14 amino acids long.

V and J are TRBV7-2 and TRBJ1-1, with a tentative D call TRBD1 (6 bases). The length of the CDR3 is 15 residues. The ends were cut back, 5 bases at V and 5 bases at J, with 18 bases in the middle. Germline V lookup: CDR1 SGHTA, CDR2 FQGNSA. Here the CDR3 DNA reads TGTGCCAGCAGCCTGCACCAAGGGGGATCGACTGAAGCTTTCTTT. It codes for CASSLHQGGSTEAFF.

This clonotype was detected a few times. The chain joins TRBV29-1 to TRBJ1-1; D gene unclear. The CDR3 covers 12 residues. Trimming stripped 4 bases from V and 1 base from J, with 7 bases between. CDR1 and CDR2 from the germline V gene are SQVTM and ANQGSEA. The CDR3 DNA is TGCAGCGTTGGAGGCCGGAACACTGAAGCTTTCTTT. This codes for CSVGGRNTEAFF.

This clonotype has ten or more counts. This rearrangement joins TRBV5-4 to TRBJ2-3; D possibly uses TRBD1 or TRBD2 (6 bases each). The CDR3 runs to 16 residues. Germline V CDR1 and CDR2: SGHNT, YYREEE (reference sequence). V lost 4 bases to trimming and J lost 2 bases, with 17 bases between them. The CDR3 spells CASSPVGGTLTDTQYF. CDR3 bases: TGTGCCAGCAGCCCGGTAGGGGGGACACTCACAGATACGCAGTATTTT. Full variable domain (missing parts from reference TRBV5-4 and TRBJ2-3): ETGVTQSPTHLIKTRGQQVTLRCSSQSGHNTVSWYQQALGQGPQFIFQYYREEENGRGNFPPRFSGLQFPNYSSELNVNALELDDSALYLCASSPVGGTLTDTQYFGPGTRLTVL.

This clonotype has a handful of counts. The rearrangement uses TRBV19 and TRBJ1-2; TRBD1 aligns across 7 bases. The CDR3 extends over 14 amino acids. V lost 4 bases and J lost 4; bases outside the gene matches: 6. Looked up from germline, CDR1 is LNHDA and CDR2 is SQIVND (reference sequence). Here the CDR3 reads CASSTVGTAYGYTF. Written as DNA, the CDR3 is TGTGCCAGTAGTACCGTCGGGACAGCCTATGGCTACACCTTC. Full variable domain (missing parts from reference TRBV19 and TRBJ1-2): DGGITQSPKYLFRKEGQNVTLSCEQNLNHDAMYWYRQDPGQGLRLIYYSQIVNDFQKGDIAEGYSVSREKKESFPLTVTSAQKNPTAFYLCASSTVGTAYGYTFGSGTRLTVV.

The V and J genes are TRBV5-1 and TRBJ1-1, with 7 bases lining up with TRBD1. Germline V gene lookup returns CDR1 SGHRS and CDR2 YFSETQ. V gave up 3 bases and J gave up 1 base; unmatched junction bases: 6. The CDR3 spans 15 residues. The DNA for the CDR3 is TGCGCCAGCAGCTCCCAGGGGGAGGGGAACACTGAAGCTTTCTTT. As protein: CASSSQGEGNTEAFF.

In this sample, this clonotype turned up many times. The chain employs TRBV5-1 and TRBJ2-7, with a possible D match to TRBD2 (6 bases). V was clipped by 4 bases and J by 6 bases, with 17 bases between them. CDR3 size: 14 residues. Germline-derived CDR1 and CDR2 are SGHRS and YFSETQ. The CDR3 nucleotides read TGCGCCAGCAGCGTAGCGGTGGGGCCGTCCGAGCAGTACTTC. Amino acids: CASSVAVGPSEQYF.

The CDR3 sequence: CASSYRVRTDTQYF. DNA of the CDR3: TGTGCCAGTAGCTACAGGGTTAGGACAGATACGCAGTATTTT. The chain employs TRBV19 and TRBJ2-3; D may be TRBD1 (6 bases). This CDR3 has 14 residues. Germline V gene lookup returns CDR1 LNHDA and CDR2 SQIVND (reference sequence). The V end was cut by 6 bases, the J end by 3 bases, with 13 bases between.

The chain is built from TRBV6-1 and TRBJ2-3, with TRBD2 matching over 12 bases. V dropped 1 base and J dropped 7; count of bases not matched to a gene: 6. CDR3 size: 16 residues. Germline V CDR1 and CDR2: MNHNS, SASEGT. The DNA for the CDR3 is TGTGCCAGCAGTGAAGATCTAGCGGGGGGGCCTAATACGCAGTATTTT. It encodes CASSEDLAGGPNTQYF.

This clonotype was found a few times. The V call is TRBV20-1, the J call TRBJ2-5; 8 bases map to TRBD2. CDR3 length: 15 residues. The germline V gene has CDR1 DFQATT and CDR2 SNEGSKA (reference sequence). After removal of 6 bases from V and 4 bases from J, the junction contained 13 bases not matched to a gene. CDR3 residues: CSAHPGAGVAETQYF. CDR3 nucleotide sequence: TGCAGTGCCCATCCGGGAGCGGGGGTGGCAGAGACCCAGTACTTC.

The gene calls are TRBV7-2 and TRBJ2-1, with 9 nucleotides matching TRBD1. The V and J ends lost 2 bases and 9 bases, in that order; junction bases with no gene match: 14. This CDR3 has 17 amino acids. Germline-derived CDR1 and CDR2 are SGHTA and FQGNSA. CDR3 protein: CASSLQAGTGKFLEQFF. CDR3 coding DNA: TGTGCCAGCAGCTTACAAGCCGGGACAGGGAAATTTCTTGAGCAGTTCTTC.

The chain employs TRBV3-1 and TRBJ2-5; 11 bases match TRBD2. V was clipped by 4 bases and J by 4 bases; unmatched bases: 8. The CDR3 runs to 16 residues. CDR1 is LGHDT, CDR2 YNNKEL, per germline (reference sequence). The DNA of the CDR3 is TGTGCCAGCAGCCTATACGCCGGGACTAGCGGAGAGACCCAGTACTTC. This encodes CASSLYAGTSGETQYF.

The chain has TRBV18 and TRBJ2-3; 7 positions match TRBD2. V lost 5 bases, J lost 3 bases, and 11 bases stayed unmatched. There are 16 residues in the CDR3. Germline V CDR1 and CDR2: KGHSH, LQKENI. The CDR3: CASSSHPPGGTDTQYF. The CDR3 DNA sequence: TGTGCCAGCTCATCTCATCCGCCCGGGGGGACAGATACGCAGTATTTT.

The V and J genes are TRBV2 and TRBJ2-3; 7 bases are shared with TRBD2. Per the germline V gene, CDR1 is SNHLY and CDR2 is FYNNEI. The CDR3 extends over 15 amino acids. V was clipped by 3 bases and J by 0 bases; unmatched bases: 3. Here the CDR3 reads CASSDASGSTDTQYF. CDR3 DNA sequence: TGTGCCAGCAGTGATGCTAGCGGTAGCACAGATACGCAGTATTTT.

The sample holds a few counts of this clonotype. The chain carries TRBV20-1 and TRBJ2-5; the D gene is possibly TRBD1 (5 bases). CDR3 size: 15 residues. The germline V gene has CDR1 DFQATT and CDR2 SNEGSKA (reference sequence). Deletions cut 4 bases from V and 5 bases from J, with 20 bases between. The CDR3 sequence is CSAMGRRTFRETQYF. In nucleotides, the CDR3 is TGCAGTGCTATGGGGCGAAGGACCTTCAGGGAGACCCAGTACTTC.